This entry lists 21 T cell receptor beta chains sequenced from one sample in a study of T cell changes during pregnancy in multiple sclerosis. Assay: immunoSEQ multiplex PCR; the TCRdb copy retains only in-frame clones and omits some. The sample has some 48,000 clones, nearly 95% seen once. The sequencing used CD4+ T cells from peripheral blood mononuclear cells, collected after pregnancy. These receptors came from a female donor in good health, enrolled as a control in a pregnancy study.

The rearrangement joins TRBV7-2 to TRBJ2-1; 7 bases map to TRBD2. Trimming at V came to 5 bases and at J to 4 bases, leaving 11 bases not matched to a gene. The CDR3 contains 16 residues. The germline V gene encodes CDR1 SGHTA and CDR2 FQGNSA. The CDR3 DNA reads as TGTGCCAGCAGCCGCGGTGGTAGCGGGCTATACAATGAGCAGTTCTTC. As protein: CASSRGGSGLYNEQFF.

The chain is built from TRBV2 and TRBJ1-2, with 9 bases identical to TRBD1. V lost 2 bases and J lost 8; bases outside the gene matches: 21. The V gene's germline CDR1 is SNHLY and CDR2 FYNNEI. The CDR3 extends over 19 amino acids. The CDR3: CASSELKGTGFGSIRGYTF. The DNA of the CDR3 is TGTGCCAGCAGTGAATTAAAGGGGACAGGGTTTGGCTCTATAAGGGGCTACACCTTC.

The sample holds one count of this clone. The rearrangement joins TRBV5-1 to TRBJ2-3, with 9 bases fitting TRBD2. Germline trimming cut 6 bases from V and 2 bases from J; bases unmatched to any gene: 19. Per germline, CDR1 SGHRS and CDR2 YFSETQ. This CDR3 comprises 19 residues. CDR3 coding DNA: TGCGCCAGCATGGATGAGGGGCTAGCGGGATTGAGACTCACAGATACGCAGTATTTT. Its protein is CASMDEGLAGLRLTDTQYF.

The chain carries TRBV9 and TRBJ2-3; TRBD2 aligns across 8 bases. There are 17 residues in the CDR3. The junction had 12 bases not matched to a gene; V was cut back by 4 bases and J by 2 bases. Germline CDR1 SGDLS, CDR2 YYNGEE. DNA of the CDR3: TGTGCCAGCAGCCCCGGGGGGGGGAAACCCCACACAGATACGCAGTATTTT. It codes for CASSPGGGKPHTDTQYF.

This chain joins TRBV19 and TRBJ2-5, with D possibly matching TRBD2 (6 bases). The CDR3 covers 15 residues. Trimming removed 4 bases from V and 5 bases from J, with 17 bases in between. Germline CDR1 reads LNHDA; CDR2 reads SQIVND (reference sequence). CDR3 sequence (DNA): TGTGCCAGTAGTACAAATCAGCTAGCGCGGGAGACCCAGTACTTC. It is translated as CASSTNQLARETQYF.

The chain employs TRBV9 and TRBJ2-1; 9 positions agree with TRBD2. The CDR3 runs 18 residues. In germline, CDR1 is SGDLS, CDR2 YYNGEE. With 0 bases clipped from V and 4 bases from J, the junction kept 11 bases outside the gene matches. The CDR3: CASSVGAGGLGGYNEQFF. The CDR3 DNA follows: TGTGCCAGCAGCGTAGGAGCGGGGGGCCTCGGAGGGTACAATGAGCAGTTCTTC.

This clone is a singleton in its sample. The V and J genes are TRBV6-1 and TRBJ2-2, with D possibly being TRBD2 (7 bases). CDR1 is MNHNS, CDR2 SASEGT, per germline. The CDR3 is 12 residues long. The CDR3 loop reads CAGGAYTGELFF. The CDR3 DNA reads as TGTGCGGGGGGGGCCTACACCGGGGAGCTGTTTTTT.

The chain recombines TRBV18 with TRBJ2-7; 10 bases line up with TRBD1. The trim removed 4 bases at V and 5 bases at J, leaving 2 bases unmatched. The CDR3 has 13 amino acids. From germline, CDR1 is KGHSH and CDR2 LQKENI. CDR3 residues: CASSQTGGHEQYF. The CDR3 coding sequence is TGTGCCAGCTCACAGACAGGGGGCCACGAGCAGTACTTC.

The rearrangement joins TRBV6-5 to TRBJ2-3, with TRBD2 matching over 9 bases. The V and J ends lost 6 bases and 3 bases, in that order; junction bases with no gene match: 4. This CDR3 is built from 14 residues. Germline-derived CDR1 and CDR2 are MNHEY and SVGAGI. The CDR3 spells CASRPGLATDTQYF. In DNA form, the CDR3 reads TGTGCCAGCAGGCCGGGACTAGCAACAGATACGCAGTATTTT.

The V and J genes are TRBV29-1 and TRBJ2-5, with a weak D call TRBD1 (6 bases). Germline CDR1 reads SQVTM; CDR2 reads ANQGSEA. The CDR3 runs to 14 residues. V dropped 7 bases and J dropped 5 bases, with 20 bases sitting between them. The CDR3 spells CSAVGTPTAETQYF. The CDR3 coding sequence is TGCAGCGCTGTTGGGACACCGACGGCGGAGACCCAGTACTTC. Combining the CDR3 with reference TRBV29-1 and TRBJ2-5 gives the whole variable domain SAVISQKPSRDICQRGTSLTIQCQVDSQVTMMFWYRQQPGQSLTLIATANQGSEATYESGFVIDKFPISRPNLTFSTLTVSNMSPEDSSIYLCSAVGTPTAETQYFGPGTRLLVL.

The chain couples TRBV7-8 to TRBJ2-7; TRBD2 agrees at 8 bases. The CDR3 extends over 15 amino acids. Trimming removed 6 bases from V and 7 bases from J; junction bases left unmatched: 14. Germline lookup yields CDR1 SGHVS and CDR2 FQNEAQ. CDR3 coding DNA: TGTGCCAGCAGACCCCCGGGGGGGCTTGTTGGTGAGCAGTACTTC. It encodes CASRPPGGLVGEQYF.

The rearrangement links TRBV18 to TRBJ2-3, with 7 bases aligning to TRBD2. Trimming removed 8 bases from V and 2 bases from J; junction bases left unmatched: 4. The germline CDR1 and CDR2 sequences are KGHSH and LQKENI. CDR3 length equals 13 residues. The CDR3: CASAGEFTDTQYF. CDR3 nucleotide sequence: TGTGCCAGCGCGGGGGAATTCACAGATACGCAGTATTTT.

This clone has a single count. This chain uses TRBV5-4 with TRBJ2-1, with 8 nucleotides matching TRBD2. The V and J ends lost 1 base and 4 bases, in that order; junction bases with no gene match: 19. Germline V CDR1 and CDR2: SGHNT, YYREEE (reference sequence). The CDR3 spans 20 residues. CDR3 sequence (DNA): TGTGCCAGCAGCTTGACTCGGGAGGGCGGGGCCGCGGGGAGGTACAATGAGCAGTTCTTC. Protein sequence: CASSLTREGGAAGRYNEQFF.

This clone appeared a few times. The gene calls are TRBV7-8 and TRBJ2-2, with TRBD1 identical over 9 bases. The V and J ends lost 1 base and 4 bases, in that order; junction bases with no gene match: 1. Germline V gene lookup returns CDR1 SGHVS and CDR2 FQNEAQ. The CDR3 runs 15 residues. This CDR3 reads CASSLEDRGTGELFF. DNA for the CDR3: TGTGCCAGCAGCTTAGAGGACAGGGGCACCGGGGAGCTGTTTTTT.

The J gene is TRBJ2-1, the V gene TRBV27; D not resolved. The CDR3 is made up of 15 amino acids. Per germline, CDR1 MNHEY and CDR2 SMNVEV (reference sequence). V lost 5 bases to trimming and J lost 0 bases, with 11 bases between them. The CDR3 bases are TGTGCCAGCAGTGACGACTTCATCTCCTACAATGAGCAGTTCTTC. Encoded protein: CASSDDFISYNEQFF.

The V call is TRBV15, the J call TRBJ2-1; D might be TRBD2 (5 bases). The ends were cut back, 1 base at V and 4 bases at J, with 14 bases in the middle. CDR3 size: 16 residues. CDR1 is LNHNV and CDR2 is YYDKDF in the germline V gene (reference sequence). This CDR3 reads CATSRGGSLDYNEQFF. The CDR3 DNA follows: TGTGCCACCAGCAGAGGAGGGAGTCTGGATTACAATGAGCAGTTCTTC.

The V call is TRBV29-1, the J call TRBJ2-3; D possibly corresponds to TRBD2 (7 bases). The length of the CDR3 is 12 residues. Per the germline V gene, CDR1 is SQVTM and CDR2 is ANQGSEA. The V gene lost 7 bases and the J gene lost 2 bases, with 10 bases spanning the gap. The DNA for the CDR3 is TGCAGCGGCGGGGGCTCCACAGATACGCAGTATTTT. Its protein product is CSGGGSTDTQYF.

The V call is TRBV25-1, the J call TRBJ1-4; tentative D call: TRBD1 (6 bases). V was cut by 10 bases and J by 4 bases, with 13 bases left in between. CDR1 is MGHDK, CDR2 SYGVNS, per germline. This CDR3 is 13 amino acids long. The CDR3 protein is CATRTAINEKLFF. DNA for the CDR3: TGTGCCACCAGGACAGCGATTAATGAAAAACTGTTTTTT.

The chain carries TRBV7-2 and TRBJ1-2; 7 bases agree with TRBD1. This CDR3 has 15 residues. The J segment lost 3 bases and the V segment lost 5 bases, leaving 9 bases of the junction unmatched. Per the germline V gene, CDR1 is SGHTA and CDR2 is FQGNSA. CDR3 coding DNA: TGTGCCAGCAGCGTTTCGGGCACAGGGGACTATGGCTACACCTTC. Translating it yields CASSVSGTGDYGYTF.

This clone was seen only once. The V gene is TRBV2, the J gene TRBJ2-1; tentative D call: TRBD2 (7 bases). Per the germline V gene, CDR1 is SNHLY and CDR2 is FYNNEI. The CDR3 sequence is 15 residues long. V lost 4 bases and J lost 7, with 17 bases in between. In nucleotides, the CDR3 is TGTGCCAGCAGTGCGGGGGGCTTGGGGAATAATGAGCAGTTCTTC. Protein product: CASSAGGLGNNEQFF.

The chain couples TRBV19 to TRBJ2-2; 8 bases match TRBD2. Germline CDR1 reads LNHDA; CDR2 reads SQIVND (reference sequence). The CDR3 consists of 15 residues. V lost 8 bases and J lost 4; bases outside the gene matches: 9. The CDR3 bases are TGTGCCAGTCACCCAGCGGGGGTGTCCACCGGGGAGCTGTTTTTT. Amino acid sequence: CASHPAGVSTGELFF.